This TCR beta chain comes out of a study of identifying expanded T cells in peripheral blood. This clone was seen just once. Its antigen is as yet unknown. Sequencing used immunoSEQ multiplex PCR; TCRdb keeps in-frame clones, though not all of them. The data show about 47,000 clones, around 82% seen once. The germline gives CDR1 SEHNR, CDR2 FQNEAQ (reference sequence). This CDR3 contains 17 residues. Trimming took 2 bases from V and 0 from J; bases not matched to a gene: 3. Study observations and caveats: Over two and four weeks, about 15 and 18 clones changed, versus around 1.3 between replicates.

The sequence came from a person aged 18 to 70 in good health. Sequencing was done on a sample of blood. The chain joins TRBV7-9 to TRBJ2-3; 12 bases line up with TRBD2. CDR3 nucleotide sequence: TGTGCCAGCAGCTTAAGGCTAGCGGGGGGGAGCACAGATACGCAGTATTTT. Translated, it gives CASSLRLAGGSTDTQYF. Full variable domain (outside the CDR3, taken from reference TRBV7-9 and TRBJ2-3): DTGVSQNPRHKITKRGQNVTFRCDPISEHNRLYWYRQTLGQGPEFLTYFQNEAQLEKSRLLSDRFSAERPKGSFSTLEIQRTEQGDSAMYLCASSLRLAGGSTDTQYFGPGTRLTVL.